The next 22 T cell receptor beta chains were all read from a single sample in a study of cytomegalovirus exposure and HLA in healthy donors. PCR primers comprised 60 Vbeta and 13 Jbeta primers. Only in-frame clones appear in the TCRdb table, and some are missing; sequencing was by immunoSEQ multiplex PCR. This repertoire includes just over 50,000 clones. Specimen: PBMCs. These receptors all stem from a woman aged 55-70 years in good health and CMV-seropositive.

V and J are TRBV10-2 and TRBJ2-7, with TRBD1 matching 10 bases. The CDR3 sequence is 13 residues long. After removal of 6 bases from V and 2 bases from J, the junction contained 1 base not matched to a gene. Per the germline V gene, CDR1 is WSHSY and CDR2 is SAAADI. CDR3 in amino acids: CASSGQGAYEQYF. CDR3 sequence (DNA): TGCGCCAGCAGCGGACAGGGGGCCTACGAGCAGTACTTC.

The chain recombines TRBV25-1 with TRBJ2-5; weak D call: TRBD1 (5 bases). This CDR3 region has 14 residues. Germline CDR1 is MGHDK and CDR2 is SYGVNS. The V end lost 1 base, the J end lost 5 bases, and 11 bases lay between the germline ends. The CDR3, as DNA: TGTGCCAGCAGTGAATTTAAGGGGCGGGAGACCCAGTACTTC. As protein: CASSEFKGRETQYF.

V usage is TRBV9 and J usage is TRBJ1-2, with 10 nucleotides matching TRBD1. V lost 3 bases to trimming and J lost 4 bases; unmatched junction nucleotides: 9. In germline, CDR1 is SGDLS, CDR2 YYNGEE. This CDR3 region has 16 residues. The CDR3 is CASSDPTGGNSYGYTF. CDR3 sequence (DNA): TGTGCCAGCAGCGATCCGACAGGGGGCAATTCCTATGGCTACACCTTC.

As for this clone: The same CDR3 is also encoded by other DNA sequences in this sample. The rearrangement links TRBV7-7 to TRBJ2-5, with 8 bases fitting TRBD2. Per the germline V gene, CDR1 is SSHAT and CDR2 is FNYEAQ (reference sequence). The CDR3 has 13 residues. As DNA, the CDR3 is TGTGCTAGCTCGGGAGGGCTCCAAGAGACCCAGTACTTC. This encodes CASSGGLQETQYF.

Concerning this clone itself: Sequence at one end of the junction differs from germline and may be a read error. V and J are TRBV7-7 and TRBJ2-5; 7 bases are shared with TRBD2. The DNA matches TRBJ2-7 better at its end, which makes the J call doubtful. Germline V lookup: CDR1 SSHAT, CDR2 FNYEAQ (reference sequence). The CDR3 is made up of 14 amino acids. CDR3 residues: CASSTGLGAYEQYF. In DNA, the CDR3 is TGTGCTAGCAGCACCGGACTAGGGGCCTACGAGCAGTACTTC.

The chain couples TRBV27 to TRBJ1-6; TRBD1 matches at 9 bases. CDR1 is MNHEY and CDR2 is SMNVEV in the germline V gene (reference sequence). The V and J ends lost 5 bases and 10 bases, in that order; junction bases with no gene match: 6. CDR3 length equals 14 residues. CDR3 DNA sequence: TGTGCCAGCAGTCCCGGGACAGGGTGGTCACCCCTCCACTTT. It is translated as CASSPGTGWSPLHF.

The chain carries TRBV11-2 and TRBJ2-3; TRBD1 matches 8 bases. Looked up from germline, CDR1 is SGHAT and CDR2 is FQNNGV. The CDR3 contains 14 residues. V lost 6 bases and J lost 6; bases outside the gene matches: 8. CDR3 loop: CASSPTGGYDTQYF. The CDR3, as DNA: TGTGCCAGCAGTCCAACAGGGGGATACGATACGCAGTATTTT.

The rearrangement uses TRBV5-1 and TRBJ1-4, with D possibly being TRBD1 (5 bases). CDR1 and CDR2 from the germline V gene are SGHRS and YFSETQ. This CDR3 has 15 residues. Trimming pared 4 bases from V and 4 bases from J, leaving 14 bases between. CDR3 amino acids: CASSLVGGGNEKLFF. DNA for the CDR3: TGCGCCAGCAGCCTCGTCGGGGGGGGTAATGAAAAACTGTTTTTT.

The V and J genes are TRBV19 and TRBJ1-1, with 8 bases aligning to TRBD1. Germline CDR1 reads LNHDA; CDR2 reads SQIVND (reference sequence). CDR3 length: 13 residues. Unmatched junction bases numbered 5, after V lost 8 bases and J lost 3 bases. For the CDR3, the DNA is TGTGCCAGTCTGGACAGGGTGGACACTGAAGCTTTCTTT. It translates to CASLDRVDTEAFF.

The rearrangement uses TRBV5-1 and TRBJ1-1; no firm D call. The CDR3 spans 14 residues. Germline CDR1 and CDR2: SGHRS and YFSETQ. Trimming shortened V by 0 bases and J by 1 base, and 7 bases separated the two germline ends. The CDR3 loop reads CASSLALANTEAFF. DNA of the CDR3: TGCGCCAGCAGCTTGGCGCTGGCGAACACTGAAGCTTTCTTT.

This rearrangement joins TRBV7-2 to TRBJ2-6; D is unresolved. V lost 1 base and J lost 9, with 4 bases in between. Looked up from germline, CDR1 is SGHTA and CDR2 is FQGNSA. The CDR3 is made up of 12 amino acids. The CDR3 DNA reads as TGTGCCAGCAGCTTAGGTAACAACGTCCTGACTTTC. Its protein is CASSLGNNVLTF.

J is TRBJ2-7 and V is TRBV6-1, with a possible D match to TRBD1 (6 bases). CDR1 and CDR2 from the germline V gene are MNHNS and SASEGT. The V and J ends lost 1 base and 6 bases respectively, with 16 bases between them. The CDR3 has 15 residues. CDR3 protein: CASSEGFRGLGEQYF. CDR3 nucleotide sequence: TGTGCCAGCAGTGAAGGTTTTAGGGGGTTAGGCGAGCAGTACTTC.

The V and J genes are TRBV11-2 and TRBJ1-3; 7 bases are a match to TRBD1. Germline CDR1 and CDR2: SGHAT and FQNNGV. This CDR3 spans 15 amino acids. V shed 4 bases and J 2 bases; nucleotides not matched to a gene: 5. CDR3 nucleotide sequence: TGTGCCAGCAGCTGGAACAGGGGTGCTGGAAACACCATATATTTT. Translation: CASSWNRGAGNTIYF.

This sequence joins TRBV20-1 and TRBJ2-7; possible D gene TRBD1, 6 bases. Deletions cut 6 bases from V and 3 bases from J, with 9 bases between. Germline V lookup: CDR1 DFQATT, CDR2 SNEGSKA (reference sequence). There are 11 residues in the CDR3. The CDR3 region is CSAPRGYEQYF. CDR3 nucleotide sequence: TGCAGTGCCCCCAGGGGCTACGAGCAGTACTTC.

This chain uses TRBV2 with TRBJ1-2; 8 nucleotides line up with TRBD1. Germline assignment: CDR1 SNHLY and CDR2 FYNNEI. Germline trimming cut 4 bases from V and 2 bases from J; bases unmatched to any gene: 6. The CDR3 loop spans 15 amino acids. The CDR3 here is CASSVGQGLNYGYTF. In nucleotides, the CDR3 is TGTGCCAGCAGTGTCGGACAGGGACTAAACTATGGCTACACCTTC.

The chain recombines TRBV5-4 with TRBJ2-3; tentatively, D is TRBD2 (5 bases). Germline CDR1 and CDR2: SGHNT and YYREEE (reference sequence). The CDR3 consists of 16 residues. V lost 4 bases and J lost 1, with 16 bases in between. CDR3 in amino acids: CASSRGSNGGTDTQYF. CDR3 in DNA: TGTGCCAGCAGCCGCGGGTCAAACGGCGGCACAGATACGCAGTATTTT. Full variable domain (rest looked up from reference TRBV5-4 and TRBJ2-3): ETGVTQSPTHLIKTRGQQVTLRCSSQSGHNTVSWYQQALGQGPQFIFQYYREEENGRGNFPPRFSGLQFPNYSSELNVNALELDDSALYLCASSRGSNGGTDTQYFGPGTRLTVL.

CDR3 coding DNA: TGTGCCAGCAGCCGAGGGGGTCAAGCTTTCTTT. Its protein product is CASSRGGQAFF. V usage is TRBV16 and J usage is TRBJ1-1; D perhaps matches TRBD1 (6 bases). V shed 4 bases and J shed 9 bases, with 9 bases lying between them. Germline-derived CDR1 and CDR2 are KGHSY and FQNENV. The CDR3 extends over 11 amino acids.

The J gene is TRBJ1-1, the V gene TRBV2, with D possibly being TRBD1 (5 bases). From germline, CDR1 is SNHLY and CDR2 FYNNEI. The CDR3 contains 14 residues. With 6 bases removed from V and 1 base from J, the gap between germline ends came to 12 bases. CDR3 bases: TGTGCCAGCAGCTACAGGCCCTCGAACACTGAAGCTTTCTTT. Translation: CASSYRPSNTEAFF.

The gene calls are TRBV5-1 and TRBJ2-6, with a possible D match to TRBD2 (6 bases). Deletions cut 7 bases from V and 4 bases from J, with 21 bases between. The CDR3 sequence is 17 residues long. The germline gives CDR1 SGHRS, CDR2 YFSETQ. The CDR3 is CASGSQGAAGGANVLTF. In DNA, the CDR3 is TGCGCCAGCGGGTCTCAGGGCGCCGCGGGGGGGGCCAACGTCCTGACTTTC.

The chain carries TRBV4-2 and TRBJ1-2; TRBD1 aligns across 7 bases. Looked up from germline, CDR1 is LGHNA and CDR2 is YNFKEQ. Germline trimming cut 1 base from V and 4 bases from J; bases unmatched to any gene: 6. The CDR3 consists of 15 residues. CDR3 protein: CASSQVGAGGYGYTF. The CDR3 DNA sequence: TGTGCCAGCAGCCAAGTTGGGGCAGGGGGCTATGGCTACACCTTC.

The genes are TRBV11-2 and TRBJ1-5, with 7 nucleotides matching TRBD1. Germline lookup yields CDR1 SGHAT and CDR2 FQNNGV. Trimming cost V 5 bases and J 4 bases; bases outside gene matches: 8. The CDR3 is 15 amino acids. CDR3 loop: CASSLNRGRNQPQHF. The CDR3 DNA is TGTGCCAGCAGCCTAAACAGGGGCAGGAATCAGCCCCAGCATTTT. Complete variable domain (other parts from reference TRBV11-2 and TRBJ1-5): EAGVAQSPRYKIIEKRQSVAFWCNPISGHATLYWYQQILGQGPKLLIQFQNNGVVDDSQLPKDRFSAERLKGVDSTLKIQPAKLEDSAVYLCASSLNRGRNQPQHFGDGTRLSIL.

The V call is TRBV15, the J call TRBJ1-6; D is undetermined. The CDR3 length is 15 residues. Germline CDR1 is LNHNV and CDR2 is YYDKDF (reference sequence). Between the trimmed V and J ends, which lost 4 bases and 10 bases, there was a span of 17 bases. The CDR3 loop is CATSTPEGAGSPLHF. The CDR3, as DNA: TGTGCCACCAGCACCCCAGAGGGAGCGGGGTCACCCCTCCACTTT.